This T cell receptor (beta chain) was identified during a study of CD8 T cells in Susac syndrome. Study-wide background: Within the group of sequenced Susac syndrome patients, roughly six had active disease and eight were in remission.

CD8+ and CD4+ T cells from blood underwent TCR beta sequencing, which was carried out in a high-throughput format. Trimming removed 6 bases at V and 0 bases at J, with 9 bases between. CDR1 is GTSNPN and CDR2 is SVGIG in the germline V gene (reference sequence). The CDR3 runs to 14 residues. Random-hexamer reverse transcription was applied to about 0.5 to 1 ug RNA. TCRdb processed the immunoSEQ multiplex PCR reads anew with MiXCR; each CDR3 protein has one entry. This repertoire shows about 190,000 distinct CDR3 sequences, roughly 95% found once; its top ten account for 0.075% to 0.1%. The source material was CD4+ T cells from PBMCs. The sequence was collected from a human donor with Susac syndrome. The chain employs TRBV30 and TRBJ2-6, with unresolved D. This CDR3 is CACSLNSGANVLTF. CDR3 coding DNA: TGTGCCTGTAGTCTTAACTCTGGGGCCAACGTCCTGACTTTC.